This TCR beta chain originates from a study of blood T cell repertoires in COVID-19. CDR1 and CDR2 from the germline V gene are SGHVS and FQNEAQ. The CDR3 contains 13 residues. The ends were cut back, 1 base at V and 9 bases at J, with 9 bases in the middle. In the original analysis: The assay estimated nucleated cells by amplifying reference gene primers. Sequencing used immunoSEQ multiplex PCR; TCRdb keeps in-frame clones, though not all of them. V, J and clone size reflect that table, while D and trimming were determined from the DNA. The sample holds 300,000 to 400,000 clones; about 91% are singletons and the top ten take roughly a tenth.

Input material: peripheral blood. V and J are TRBV7-8 and TRBJ1-4; D remains ambiguous. This receptor was taken from a man aged 30-40 years with COVID-19, enrolled during active disease. The CDR3 region has the DNA TGTGCCAGCAGCTTAGGCGGTCTCCAAAAACTGTTTTTT. Protein sequence: CASSLGGLQKLFF.